Below are 2 T cell receptor beta chains sequenced from a single sample in a study of technical replicates of blood from several donors. Generated by immunoSEQ multiplex PCR, the TCRdb table keeps only in-frame clones and is missing some. Of tens of thousands of clones listed, around 94% are singletons. Sequenced material: T cells isolated from PBMCs. Receptors were obtained from a human donor in good health.

V is TRBV7-9 and J is TRBJ2-1, with TRBD1 matching over 9 bases. Germline V gene data show CDR1 as SEHNR and CDR2 as FQNEAQ (reference sequence). The CDR3 sequence is 15 residues long. The V gene end was trimmed by 5 bases and the J gene end by 7 bases; junction bases not matched to a gene: 9. The CDR3 sequence: CASSVGTGKGNEQFF. The CDR3 region has the DNA TGTGCCAGCAGCGTCGGGACAGGGAAGGGGAATGAGCAGTTCTTC. The full variable domain, with the rest looked up from reference TRBV7-9 and TRBJ2-1, is DTGVSQNPRHKITKRGQNVTFRCDPISEHNRLYWYRQTLGQGPEFLTYFQNEAQLEKSRLLSDRFSAERPKGSFSTLEIQRTEQGDSAMYLCASSVGTGKGNEQFFGPGTRLTVL.

This chain connects TRBV28 to TRBJ2-3; D not certain. V dropped 5 bases and J dropped 5 bases, with 8 bases sitting between them. The germline V gene has CDR1 MDHEN and CDR2 SYDVKM. This CDR3 is 12 amino acids long. The CDR3, as DNA: TGTGCCAGCAGTGGGCTGTTAGATACGCAGTATTTT. Its translation: CASSGLLDTQYF.